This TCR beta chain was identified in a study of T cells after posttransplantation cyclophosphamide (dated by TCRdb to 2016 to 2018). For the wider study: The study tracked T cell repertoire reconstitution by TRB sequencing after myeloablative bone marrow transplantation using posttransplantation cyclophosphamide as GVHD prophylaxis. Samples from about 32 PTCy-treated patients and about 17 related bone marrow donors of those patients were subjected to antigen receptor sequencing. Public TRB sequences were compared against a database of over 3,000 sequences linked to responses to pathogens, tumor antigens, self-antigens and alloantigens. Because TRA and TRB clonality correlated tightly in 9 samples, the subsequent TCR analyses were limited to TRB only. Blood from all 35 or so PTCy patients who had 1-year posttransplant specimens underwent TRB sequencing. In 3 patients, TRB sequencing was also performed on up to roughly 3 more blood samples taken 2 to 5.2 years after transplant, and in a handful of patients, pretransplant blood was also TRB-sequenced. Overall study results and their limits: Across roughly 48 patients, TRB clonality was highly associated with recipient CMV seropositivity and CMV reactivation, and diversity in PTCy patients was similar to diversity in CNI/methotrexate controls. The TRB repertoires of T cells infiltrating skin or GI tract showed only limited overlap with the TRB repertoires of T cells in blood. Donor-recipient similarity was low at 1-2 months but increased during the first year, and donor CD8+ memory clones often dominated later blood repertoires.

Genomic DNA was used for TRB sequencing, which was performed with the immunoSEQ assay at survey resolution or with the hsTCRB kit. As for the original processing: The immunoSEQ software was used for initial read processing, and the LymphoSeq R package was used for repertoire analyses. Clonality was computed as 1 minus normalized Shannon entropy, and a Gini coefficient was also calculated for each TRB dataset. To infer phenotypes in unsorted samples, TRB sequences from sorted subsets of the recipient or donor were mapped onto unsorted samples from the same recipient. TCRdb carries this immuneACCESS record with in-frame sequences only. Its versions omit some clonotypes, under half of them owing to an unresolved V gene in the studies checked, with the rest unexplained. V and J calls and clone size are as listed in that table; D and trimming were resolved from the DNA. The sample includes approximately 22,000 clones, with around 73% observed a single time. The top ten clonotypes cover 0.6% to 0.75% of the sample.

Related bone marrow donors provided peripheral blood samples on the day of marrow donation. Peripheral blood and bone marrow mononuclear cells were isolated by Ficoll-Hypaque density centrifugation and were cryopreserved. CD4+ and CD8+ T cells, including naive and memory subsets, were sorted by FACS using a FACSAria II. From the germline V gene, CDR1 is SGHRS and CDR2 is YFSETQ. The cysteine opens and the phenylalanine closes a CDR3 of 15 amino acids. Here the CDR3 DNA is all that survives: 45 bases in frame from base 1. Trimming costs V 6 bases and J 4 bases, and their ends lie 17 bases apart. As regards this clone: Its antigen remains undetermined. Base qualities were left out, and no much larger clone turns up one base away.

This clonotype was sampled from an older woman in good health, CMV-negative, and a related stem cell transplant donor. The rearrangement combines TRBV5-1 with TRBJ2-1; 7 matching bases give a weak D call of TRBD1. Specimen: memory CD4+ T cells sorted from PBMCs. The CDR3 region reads CASIPGGTSYNEQFF. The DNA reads TGCGCCAGCATCCCAGGGGGGACTTCTTACAATGAGCAGTTCTTC.